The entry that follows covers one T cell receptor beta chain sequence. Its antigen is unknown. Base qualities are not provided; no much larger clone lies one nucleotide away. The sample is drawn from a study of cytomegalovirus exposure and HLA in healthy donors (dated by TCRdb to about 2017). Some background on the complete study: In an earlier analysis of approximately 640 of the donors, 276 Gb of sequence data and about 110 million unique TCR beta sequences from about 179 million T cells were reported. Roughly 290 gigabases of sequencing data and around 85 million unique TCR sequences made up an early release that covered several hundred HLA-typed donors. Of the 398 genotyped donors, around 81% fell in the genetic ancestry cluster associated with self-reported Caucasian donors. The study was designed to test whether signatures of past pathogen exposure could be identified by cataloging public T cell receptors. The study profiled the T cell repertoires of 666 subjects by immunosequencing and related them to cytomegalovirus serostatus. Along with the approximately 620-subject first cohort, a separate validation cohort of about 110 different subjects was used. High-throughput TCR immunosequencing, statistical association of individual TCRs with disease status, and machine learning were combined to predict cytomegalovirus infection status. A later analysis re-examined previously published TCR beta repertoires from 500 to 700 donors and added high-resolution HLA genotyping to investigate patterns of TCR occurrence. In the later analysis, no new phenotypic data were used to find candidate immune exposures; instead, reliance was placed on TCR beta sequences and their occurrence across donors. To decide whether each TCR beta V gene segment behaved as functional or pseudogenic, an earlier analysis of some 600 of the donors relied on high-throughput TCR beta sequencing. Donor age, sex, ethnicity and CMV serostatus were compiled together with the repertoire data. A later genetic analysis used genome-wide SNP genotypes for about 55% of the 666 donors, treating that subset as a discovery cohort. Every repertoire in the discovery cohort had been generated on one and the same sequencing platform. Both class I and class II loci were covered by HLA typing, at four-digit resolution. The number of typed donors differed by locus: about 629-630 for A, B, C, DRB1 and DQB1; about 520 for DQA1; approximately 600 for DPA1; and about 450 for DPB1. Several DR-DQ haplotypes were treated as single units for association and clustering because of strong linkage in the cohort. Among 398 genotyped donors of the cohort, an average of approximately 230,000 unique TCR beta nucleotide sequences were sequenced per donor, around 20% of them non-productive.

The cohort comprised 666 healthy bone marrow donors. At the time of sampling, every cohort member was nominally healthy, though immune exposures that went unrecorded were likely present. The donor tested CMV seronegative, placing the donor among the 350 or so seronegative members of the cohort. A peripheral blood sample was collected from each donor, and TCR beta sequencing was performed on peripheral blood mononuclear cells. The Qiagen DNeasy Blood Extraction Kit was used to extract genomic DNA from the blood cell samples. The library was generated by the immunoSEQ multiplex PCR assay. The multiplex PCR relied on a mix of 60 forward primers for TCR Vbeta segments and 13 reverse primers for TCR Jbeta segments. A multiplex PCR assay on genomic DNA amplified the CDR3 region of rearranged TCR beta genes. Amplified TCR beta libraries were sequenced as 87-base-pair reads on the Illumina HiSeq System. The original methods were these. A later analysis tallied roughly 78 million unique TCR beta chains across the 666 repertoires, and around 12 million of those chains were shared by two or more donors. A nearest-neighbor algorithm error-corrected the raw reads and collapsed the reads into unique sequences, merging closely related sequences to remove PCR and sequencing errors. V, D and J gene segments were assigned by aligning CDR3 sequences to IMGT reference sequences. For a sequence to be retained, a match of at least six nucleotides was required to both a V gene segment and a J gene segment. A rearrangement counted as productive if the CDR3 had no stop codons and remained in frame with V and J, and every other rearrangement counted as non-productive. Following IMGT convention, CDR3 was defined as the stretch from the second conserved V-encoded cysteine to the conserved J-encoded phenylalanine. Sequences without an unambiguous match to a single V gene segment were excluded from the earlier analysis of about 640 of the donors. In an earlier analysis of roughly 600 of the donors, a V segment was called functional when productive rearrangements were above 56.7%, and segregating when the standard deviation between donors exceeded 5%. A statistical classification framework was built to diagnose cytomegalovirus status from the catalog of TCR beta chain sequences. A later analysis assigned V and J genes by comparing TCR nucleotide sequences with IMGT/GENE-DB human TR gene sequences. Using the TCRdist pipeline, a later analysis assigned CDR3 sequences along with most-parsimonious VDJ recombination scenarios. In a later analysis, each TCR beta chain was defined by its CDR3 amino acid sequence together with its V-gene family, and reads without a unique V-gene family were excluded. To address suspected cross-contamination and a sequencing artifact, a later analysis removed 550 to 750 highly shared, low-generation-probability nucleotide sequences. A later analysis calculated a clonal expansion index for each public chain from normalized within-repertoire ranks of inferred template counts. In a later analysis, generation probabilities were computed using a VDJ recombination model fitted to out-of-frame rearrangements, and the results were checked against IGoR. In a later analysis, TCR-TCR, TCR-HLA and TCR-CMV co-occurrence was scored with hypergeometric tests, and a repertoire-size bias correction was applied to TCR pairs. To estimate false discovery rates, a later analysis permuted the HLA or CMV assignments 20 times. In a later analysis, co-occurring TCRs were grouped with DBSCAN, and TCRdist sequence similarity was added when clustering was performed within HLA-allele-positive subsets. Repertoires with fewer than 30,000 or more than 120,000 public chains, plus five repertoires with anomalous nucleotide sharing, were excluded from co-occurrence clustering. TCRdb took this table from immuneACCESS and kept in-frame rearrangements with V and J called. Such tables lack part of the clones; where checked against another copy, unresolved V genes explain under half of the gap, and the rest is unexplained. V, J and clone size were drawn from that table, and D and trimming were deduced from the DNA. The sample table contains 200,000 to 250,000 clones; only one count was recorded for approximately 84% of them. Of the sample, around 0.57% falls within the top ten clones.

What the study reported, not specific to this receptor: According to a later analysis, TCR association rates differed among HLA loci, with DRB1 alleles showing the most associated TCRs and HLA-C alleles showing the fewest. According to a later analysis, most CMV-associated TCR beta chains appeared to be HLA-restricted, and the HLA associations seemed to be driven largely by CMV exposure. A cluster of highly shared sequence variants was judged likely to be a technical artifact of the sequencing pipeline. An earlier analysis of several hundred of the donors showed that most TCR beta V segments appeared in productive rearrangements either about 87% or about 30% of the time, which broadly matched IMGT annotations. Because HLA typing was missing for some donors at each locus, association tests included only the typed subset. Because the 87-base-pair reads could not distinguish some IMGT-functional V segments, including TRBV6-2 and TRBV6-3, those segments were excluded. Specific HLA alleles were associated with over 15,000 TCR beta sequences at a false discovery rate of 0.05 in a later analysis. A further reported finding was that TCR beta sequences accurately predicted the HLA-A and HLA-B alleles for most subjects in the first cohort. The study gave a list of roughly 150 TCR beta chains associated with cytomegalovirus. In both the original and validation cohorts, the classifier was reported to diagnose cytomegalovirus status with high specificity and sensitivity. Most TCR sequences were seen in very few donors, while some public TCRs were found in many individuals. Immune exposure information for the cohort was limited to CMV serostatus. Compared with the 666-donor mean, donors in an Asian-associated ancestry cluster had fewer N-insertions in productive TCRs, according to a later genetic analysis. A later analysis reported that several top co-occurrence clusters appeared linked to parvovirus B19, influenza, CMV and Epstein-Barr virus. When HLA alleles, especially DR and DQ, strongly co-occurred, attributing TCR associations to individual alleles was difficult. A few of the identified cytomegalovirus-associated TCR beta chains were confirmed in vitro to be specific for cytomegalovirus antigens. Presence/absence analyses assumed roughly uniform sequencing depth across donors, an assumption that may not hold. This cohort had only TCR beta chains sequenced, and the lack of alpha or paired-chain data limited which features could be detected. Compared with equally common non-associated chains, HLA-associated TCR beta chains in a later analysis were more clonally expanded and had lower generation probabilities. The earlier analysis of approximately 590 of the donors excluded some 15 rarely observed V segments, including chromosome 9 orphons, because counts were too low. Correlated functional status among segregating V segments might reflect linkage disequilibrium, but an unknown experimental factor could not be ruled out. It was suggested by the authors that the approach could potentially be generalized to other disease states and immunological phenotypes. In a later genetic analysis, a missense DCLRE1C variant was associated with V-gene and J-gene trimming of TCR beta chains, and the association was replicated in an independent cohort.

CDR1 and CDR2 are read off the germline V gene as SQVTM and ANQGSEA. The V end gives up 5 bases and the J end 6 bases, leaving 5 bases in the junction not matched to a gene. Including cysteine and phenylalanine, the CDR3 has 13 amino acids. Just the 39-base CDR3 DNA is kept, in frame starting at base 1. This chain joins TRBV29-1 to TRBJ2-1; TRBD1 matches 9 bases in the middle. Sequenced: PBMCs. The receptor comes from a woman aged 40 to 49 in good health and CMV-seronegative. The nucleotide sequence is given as TGCAGCGTTCGGACAGGGGAACGCAATGAGCAGTTCTTC. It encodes CSVRTGERNEQFF.